The entry below describes one TCR beta chain. What it recognizes is unknown. TCRdb re-called the reads through MiXCR, storing one row per CDR3 protein. In the table there are over 55,000 distinct CDR3 sequences, around 49% of which are singletons. These data belong to a study of type 1 regulatory T cells. Study context: This in vitro CD4 product, T-allo10, is enriched for Tr1 cells and alloantigen-specific. General observations from the study: Type 1 regulatory T cells had a more restricted TCR repertoire than non-type 1 regulatory T cells.

Sequenced: cultured non-Tr1 T cells, either the whole culture or a sorted T cell fraction (not recorded which). This receptor was obtained from a human donor in good health.

This chain's CDR3 is CASSLGARNQPQHF. The CDR3 region has the DNA TGCGCCAGCAGCTTGGGGGCGCGCAATCAGCCCCAGCATTTT. V gene TRBV5-1 combines with J gene TRBJ1-5; D is undetermined. This CDR3 is built from 14 residues. The V gene's germline CDR1 is SGHRS and CDR2 YFSETQ. V was shortened by 0 bases and J by 2 bases, with 6 bases between the two germline ends.